This is a list of T cell receptor beta chains from one sample in a study of blood T cells in healthy people across ages. TCRdb ran MiXCR on the 5' RACE reads and lists one entry per CDR3 protein. Counted here are hundreds of thousands of distinct CDR3 sequences, roughly three fifths occurring once; the ten biggest clones make up 20% to 30%. Material for sequencing was blood. The receptors come from a man aged 40-50 years in good health. Each CDR3 is given with its conserved first and last residue.

V	CDR3
TRBV18	CASSPDRPGGYTF
TRBV20-1	CSARSARTSDRENYGYTF
TRBV28	CASESSGVVDTQYF
TRBV6-1	CASSDRGTRTEAFF
TRBV6-1	CASRDRGIGTDTQYF
TRBV4-1	CASSQGGFEGGEQFF
TRBV20-1	CSARDETSGRLFGNEQFF
TRBV15	CATSAGTSGYYEQYF
TRBV28	CASSLHTVRTPRDYEQYF
TRBV6-1	CASRGWEIGLSGANVLTF
TRBV27	CASSSGTSGLSYEQYF
TRBV7-3	CASSWTSGGRATGELFF
TRBV7-2	CASSFRQGWDEGYTF
TRBV9	CASSVSSVASTGANVLTF
TRBV12-3/TRBV12-4	CASSLTPYNSPLHF
TRBV9	CASSVRTSGSSYNEQFF
TRBV7-3	CASSSSSRKDTQYF
TRBV12-3/TRBV12-4	CASTTTVSTDTQYF
TRBV6-1	CASSPRKWRENEQFF
TRBV7-2	CASSRNSGIRVTDTQYF
TRBV6-5	CASSYLGSGSITGELFF
TRBV28	CASTSFPGQGYQETQYF
TRBV29-1	CSVFPEGIYGYTF
TRBV2	CAVQPPSADTQYF
TRBV12-3/TRBV12-4	CASSKKISGTVNYGYTF
TRBV7-7	CASSDPGGEYNEQFF
TRBV7-6	CASAFGEFGELFF
TRBV5-1	CASSGLQRGSSYNEQFF
TRBV5-5	CASSSAGQGSYEQYF
TRBV9	CASSDTGGWETQYF
TRBV5-1	CASSASGDQVADTQYF
TRBV7-3	CASSSWGRDASTDTQYF
TRBV7-9	CASSRSTPPSTQYF
TRBV7-2	CASSFSGTGLTDTQYF
TRBV20-1	CSATPGGTDEKLFF
TRBV7-3	CASSSQGAGGMAFF
TRBV5-8	CASSSKLAGFKETQYF
TRBV6-5	CASSYSSDTNYGYTF
TRBV2	CASSGGDGKEQFF
TRBV28	CASRPTGGDYGYTF
TRBV5-1	CASSPSGVDTDTQYF
TRBV27	CASSLSVRGWGEKLFF
TRBV12-3/TRBV12-4	CASSWTSGPGVGQYF
TRBV7-2	CASSLGMVAGTQYF
TRBV20-1	CSARDWLAGAYEQYF
TRBV7-2	CASSLEGGAQYF
TRBV20-1	CSARDFGGSSGELFF
TRBV6-6	CASTRTGLTTHEQYF
TRBV20-1	CSARGENSYEQYF
TRBV28	CASSLTGGPMDTQYF
TRBV28	CASRNTGGNTEAFF